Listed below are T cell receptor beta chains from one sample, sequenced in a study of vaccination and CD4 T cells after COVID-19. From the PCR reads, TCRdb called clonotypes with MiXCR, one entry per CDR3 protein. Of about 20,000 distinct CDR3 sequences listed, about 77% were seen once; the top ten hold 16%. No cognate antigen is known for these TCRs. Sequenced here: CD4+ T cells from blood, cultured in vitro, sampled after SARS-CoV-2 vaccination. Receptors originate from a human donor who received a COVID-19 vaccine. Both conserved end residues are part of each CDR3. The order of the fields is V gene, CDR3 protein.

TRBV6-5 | CASSSSGLGYGYTF
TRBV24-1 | CATTGGPSSYEQYF
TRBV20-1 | CSARTGGTGNTIYF
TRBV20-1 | CSATITGRGTDTQYF
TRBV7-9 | CASSLGEGPNSPLHF
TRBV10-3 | CAISERGGGQPQHF
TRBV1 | CTSSQDRRNQPQHF
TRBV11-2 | CASSGLLPTSSQETQYF
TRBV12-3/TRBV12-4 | CASSWGTSGYNEQFF
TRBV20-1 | CSARVSRASYNEQFF
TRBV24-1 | CATSDPGKETQYF
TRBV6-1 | CASRIGYLSGNTIYF
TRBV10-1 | CASSEGYTEQFF
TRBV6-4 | CASSEWGGAETQYF
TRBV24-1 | CATSVGGQGTDTQYF
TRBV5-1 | CASSLEPFYGYTF
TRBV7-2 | CASSLGGFSSGGAWTQYF
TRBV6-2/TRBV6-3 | CASSAGQVFADTQYF
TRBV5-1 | CASSLDPAGDQETQYF
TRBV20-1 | CSARDYGGGAGDTQYF
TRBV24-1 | CATAGAHFGTQYF
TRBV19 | CASGLSGELFF
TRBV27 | CASKPSGANNEQFF
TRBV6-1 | CASNLRSGNTDTQYF
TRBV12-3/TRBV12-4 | CASSPSLSNQPQHF
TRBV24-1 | CATSGWTGGRDPGNWDTQYF
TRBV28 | CASSLKTDRHGYTF
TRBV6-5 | CASSYGRLAGGAYEQYF
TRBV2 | CASNRDGLYEQYF
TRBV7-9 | CASSLGQGEGNYGYTF
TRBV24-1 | CAPLDRHSNQPQHF
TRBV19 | CASGGVGGKDAEAFF
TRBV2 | CASSEVGTGVGYTF
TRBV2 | CASRGLANYGYTF
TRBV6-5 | CASSYSGQTYGAFF
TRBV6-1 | CASSEVPISPLHF
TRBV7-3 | CASSSWTGTEQYF
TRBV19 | CASSSGLGTDTQYF
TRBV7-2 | CASSLVAGGNTGELFF
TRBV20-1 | CSAHTGRVDTEAFF
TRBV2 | CASSVGTGELFF
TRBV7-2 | CASSFSKGEYYEQYF
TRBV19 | CASSPGTGQNTIYF
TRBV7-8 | CASSGYRGSNSPLHF
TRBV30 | CAWKTESNYGYTF
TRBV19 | CASNARTGTVYSNQPQHF
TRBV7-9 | CASSLLSRGLSPLHF
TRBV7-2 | CASSLAVDTIYF
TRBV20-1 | CSARTASSYNSPLHF
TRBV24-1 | CATSERGTSPETQYF
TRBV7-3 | CASSLSRGGVDTQYF
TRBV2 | CASSEVRSGGQFF
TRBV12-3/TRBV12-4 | CASSLNEVSGELFF
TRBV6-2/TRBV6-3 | CASTPWGEGTDTQYF
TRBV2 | CASSSDRVGLNGYTF
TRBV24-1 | CAIGQAMNTEAFF
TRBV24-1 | CATSDLGNTGELFF